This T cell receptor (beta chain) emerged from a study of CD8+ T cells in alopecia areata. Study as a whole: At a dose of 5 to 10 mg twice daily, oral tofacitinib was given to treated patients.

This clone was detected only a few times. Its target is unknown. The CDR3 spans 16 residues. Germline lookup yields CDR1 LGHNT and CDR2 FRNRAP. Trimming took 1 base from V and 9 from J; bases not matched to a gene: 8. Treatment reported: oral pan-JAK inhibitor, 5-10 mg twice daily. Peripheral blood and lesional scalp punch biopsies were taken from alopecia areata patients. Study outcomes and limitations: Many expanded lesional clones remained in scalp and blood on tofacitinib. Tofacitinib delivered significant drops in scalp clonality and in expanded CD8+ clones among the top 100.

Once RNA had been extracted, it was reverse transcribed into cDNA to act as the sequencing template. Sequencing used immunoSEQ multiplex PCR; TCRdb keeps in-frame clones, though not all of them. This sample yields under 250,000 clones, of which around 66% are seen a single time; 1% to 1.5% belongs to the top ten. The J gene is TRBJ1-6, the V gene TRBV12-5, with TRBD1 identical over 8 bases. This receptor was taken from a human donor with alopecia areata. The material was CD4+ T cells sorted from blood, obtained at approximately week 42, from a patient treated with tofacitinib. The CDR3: CASGLDTGGYGSPLHF. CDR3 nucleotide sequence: TGTGCTAGTGGTTTGGATACAGGGGGGTACGGTTCACCCCTCCACTTT. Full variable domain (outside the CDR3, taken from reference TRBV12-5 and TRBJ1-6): DARVTQTPRHKVTEMGQEVTMRCQPILGHNTVFWYRQTMMQGLELLAYFRNRAPLDDSGMPKDRFSAEMPDATLATLKIQPSEPRDSAVYFCASGLDTGGYGSPLHFGNGTRLTVT.